The rows below give T cell receptor beta chains drawn from one sample of a study of blood T cell repertoires in COVID-19. Libraries were prepared by immunoSEQ multiplex PCR; TCRdb keeps only in-frame clonotypes and omits some of them. The table includes some 150,000 clones, about 85% detected once. Source material: peripheral blood. The receptors were gathered from a woman aged 70-85 years with acute or convalescent COVID-19. CDR3s include the opening cysteine and the closing phenylalanine or tryptophan. Fields, in order: clone size, J gene, D gene, CDR3 length, V gene, CDR3 DNA, CDR3 protein. A D gene is named only where the DNA matches it firmly. The size of a clone is reported for some rows only, either as once, few or many, or as a class for expanded clones.

>.|TRBJ2-5|TRBD2|15|TRBV4-1
TGCGCCAGCAGCCTCTTGGGACTAGCGAAAGAGACCCAGTACTTC
CASSLLGLAKETQYF
>.|TRBJ2-1|TRBD2|18|TRBV19
TGTGCCAGTAGTGGGTCGCGGGGGGGATTCAGCTCCTACAATGAGCAGTTCTTC
CASSGSRGGFSSYNEQFF
>.|TRBJ1-2|TRBD1|15|TRBV27
TGTGCCAGCAGTCCCCGACAGGGGGTGCCCTATGGCTACACCTTC
CASSPRQGVPYGYTF
>.|TRBJ1-2|.|13|TRBV5-4
TGTGCCAGCAGCTTGGACAGGGCCGTCGGCTACACCTTC
CASSLDRAVGYTF
>.|TRBJ2-3|TRBD1|19|TRBV7-9
TGTGCCAGCAGCCGACGACAGGGGGCGCGGATTTTAGTTACAGATACGCAGTATTTT
CASSRRQGARILVTDTQYF
>.|TRBJ2-3|.|14|TRBV6-4
TGTGCCAGCAGTGCAGACTTCAACACAGATACGCAGTATTTT
CASSADFNTDTQYF
>.|TRBJ1-5|TRBD1|15|TRBV4-2
TGTGCCAGCAGACCCACAGGGGGAGTCAATCAGCCCCAGCATTTT
CASRPTGGVNQPQHF
>.|TRBJ1-1|.|15|TRBV6-1
TGTGCCAGCAGTGACCTCAGGGTGCCGTACACTGAAGCTTTCTTT
CASSDLRVPYTEAFF
>.|TRBJ2-2|.|18|TRBV3-1/TRBV3-2
TGTGCCAGCAGCCAAGATCTGGGGCGTCTGGGCGGCACCGGGGAGCTGTTTTTT
CASSQDLGRLGGTGELFF
>.|TRBJ2-3|.|14|TRBV9
TGTGCCAGCAGCGCGGGGGGGACAGCAGATACGCAGTATTTT
CASSAGGTADTQYF
>.|TRBJ2-2|.|14|TRBV18
TGTGCCAGCTCACTAGGGGCGAACACCGGGGAGCTGTTTTTT
CASSLGANTGELFF
>.|TRBJ1-2|.|14|TRBV19
TGTGCCAGCCAGGGACACGGTTTAAACTATGGCTACACCTTC
CASQGHGLNYGYTF
>.|TRBJ2-5|.|12|TRBV7-2
TGTGCCAGCAGCCGGAGGAGAGAGACCCAGTACTTC
CASSRRRETQYF
>once|TRBJ2-4|.|15|TRBV7-2
TGTGCCAGCAGCTCTCCTGCGGTAGCCAAAAACATTCAGTACTTC
CASSSPAVAKNIQYF
>once|TRBJ1-1|.|13|TRBV18
TGTGCCAGCTCGTTGACGAGGGACACTGAAGCTTTCTTT
CASSLTRDTEAFF
>.|TRBJ1-1|.|14|TRBV2
TGTGCCAGCAGCCTAATCAGGGAGAACACTGAAGCTTTCTTT
CASSLIRENTEAFF
>.|TRBJ2-1|.|16|TRBV7-2
TGTGCCAGCAGCTTAGGTGGGGCCAGCTCCTACAATGAGCAGTTCTTC
CASSLGGASSYNEQFF
>.|TRBJ1-4|.|16|TRBV5-5
TGTGCCAGCAGCCCATCCCCCGGGTTCATTAATGAAAAACTGTTTTTT
CASSPSPGFINEKLFF
>.|TRBJ1-5|.|15|TRBV7-8
TGTGCCAGCAGCGACCGGGGGGTTAGCAATCAGCCCCAGCATTTT
CASSDRGVSNQPQHF
>.|TRBJ2-5|TRBD2|15|TRBV13
TGTGCCAGCAGCTTAAGTGCTAGCGGGGGAGAGACCCAGTACTTC
CASSLSASGGETQYF
>.|TRBJ1-1|TRBD1|16|TRBV27
TGTGCCAGCAGTTTAACCACAGGGGTAGGCATCACTGAAGCTTTCTTT
CASSLTTGVGITEAFF
>.|TRBJ2-5|.|16|TRBV7-6
TGTGCCAGCAGCTTTAGCCCCCGGGGGGCTCAAGAGACCCAGTACTTC
CASSFSPRGAQETQYF
>.|TRBJ1-2|TRBD1|16|TRBV18
TGTGCCAGCTCACCAAGTCGACAGGGGGCTAGAGATGGCTACACCTTC
CASSPSRQGARDGYTF
>.|TRBJ2-5|.|10|TRBV20-1
TGCAGTGCGCTAGAGGAGACCCAGTACTTC
CSALEETQYF
>.|TRBJ2-3|.|14|TRBV28
TGTGCCAGCAGTTTATCCGGGGGCACAGATACGCAGTATTTT
CASSLSGGTDTQYF
>.|TRBJ2-6|.|14|TRBV5-1
TGCGCCAGCAGGACAGCTTCTGGGGCCAACGTCCTGACTTTC
CASRTASGANVLTF
>once|TRBJ1-5|TRBD1|19|TRBV6-1
TGTGCCAGCAGTGAAGGGTCGGGACAGGGTTCGTATAGCAATCAGCCCCAGCATTTT
CASSEGSGQGSYSNQPQHF
>.|TRBJ2-3|.|14|TRBV7-9
TGTGCCAGCGCCACCGGGGGTAAACCAGATACGCAGTATTTT
CASATGGKPDTQYF
>.|TRBJ1-3|TRBD1|18|TRBV5-4
TGTGCCAGCCCGACGGAAGGGCTCCAGGGGGCCTCTGGAAACACCATATATTTT
CASPTEGLQGASGNTIYF
>few|TRBJ1-3|.|16|TRBV18
TGTGCCAGCTCACCCACTCCGGACATCTCTGGAAACACCATATATTTT
CASSPTPDISGNTIYF
>.|TRBJ1-2|.|15|TRBV9
TGTGCCAGCAGCCCCCAGGAAGGAGGAAACTATGGCTACACCTTC
CASSPQEGGNYGYTF
>once|TRBJ1-4|TRBD1|16|TRBV4-2
TGTGCCAGCAGCCAAGCGATTGGGACAGGGTATGAAAAACTGTTTTTT
CASSQAIGTGYEKLFF
>.|TRBJ2-1|.|14|TRBV6-5
TGTGCCAGCAAAAACAGTGATTCCTACAATGAGCAGTTCTTC
CASKNSDSYNEQFF
>.|TRBJ2-5|.|12|TRBV3-1/TRBV3-2
TGTGCCAGCAGCCGAGGGTGGGAGACCCAGTACTTC
CASSRGWETQYF
>.|TRBJ2-2|.|15|TRBV4-2
TGTGCCAGCAGCCAGGGGCAGTCGAACACCGGGGAGCTGTTTTTT
CASSQGQSNTGELFF
>.|TRBJ1-5|.|15|TRBV7-2
TGTGCCAGCAGCCTAAGGGTAGGGGGGGATCAGCCCCAGCATTTT
CASSLRVGGDQPQHF
>.|TRBJ1-2|TRBD1|13|TRBV29-1
TGCAGCGTGAGGGGGACAGGGGGCGATGGCTACACCTTC
CSVRGTGGDGYTF
>.|TRBJ1-2|.|14|TRBV7-2
TGTGCCAGCAGCTCGGGAGTCGTTAACTATGGCTACACCTTC
CASSSGVVNYGYTF
>.|TRBJ2-5|TRBD1|15|TRBV24-1
TGTGCCACCAGTGAAGACACAGGGGGCGTGGGGACCCAGTACTTC
CATSEDTGGVGTQYF
>.|TRBJ1-2|TRBD1|16|TRBV30
TGTGCCTGGAGTCGACCGCCAGAACAGGGGGCCTATGGCTACACCTTC
CAWSRPPEQGAYGYTF
>.|TRBJ1-4|TRBD1|15|TRBV6-2/TRBV6-3
TGTGCCAGCAGTGACCGGACAGGCCCTAATGAAAAACTGTTTTTT
CASSDRTGPNEKLFF
>.|TRBJ2-2|TRBD2|15|TRBV2
TGTGCCAGCAAAGGCTGGACTAGCGGCCCCGGGGAGCTGTTTTTT
CASKGWTSGPGELFF
>.|TRBJ2-3|TRBD2|15|TRBV9
TGTGCCAGCAGCGACGGGACTAGCAGGACAGATACGCAGTATTTT
CASSDGTSRTDTQYF
>once|TRBJ2-3|.|14|TRBV19
TGTGCCAGTACTCACCCAGGCAGGACAGATACGCAGTATTTT
CASTHPGRTDTQYF
>.|TRBJ1-3|.|12|TRBV28
TGTGCCAGCAGTTTCCCCGGGGGCACCATATATTTT
CASSFPGGTIYF
>.|TRBJ2-7|.|15|TRBV10-2
TGCGCCAGCAGAGGGAAGGGGGGGTGGCCCTACGAGCAGTACTTC
CASRGKGGWPYEQYF
>once|TRBJ1-5|TRBD1|14|TRBV19
TGTGCCAGTAGTATCCAGGCAGGGGGACAGCCCCAGCATTTT
CASSIQAGGQPQHF
>.|TRBJ1-6|TRBD1|17|TRBV3-1/TRBV3-2
TGTGCCAGCAGCCAAGATCGTTGGGGACAGGGTAATTCACCCCTCCACTTT
CASSQDRWGQGNSPLHF
>.|TRBJ2-2|.|17|TRBV27
TGTGCCAGCAGTTTATTCTCGGCGGGGTCGAACACCGGGGAGCTGTTTTTT
CASSLFSAGSNTGELFF
>.|TRBJ1-1|TRBD1|11|TRBV12-3/TRBV12-4
TGTGCCAGCATCAGGGGGGTCGGAGCTTTCTTT
CASIRGVGAFF
>.|TRBJ2-3|TRBD2|17|TRBV6-1
TGTGCCAGCAGTGTGGCGGGGGGCCTCGAGAGTACAGATACGCAGTATTTT
CASSVAGGLESTDTQYF
>.|TRBJ2-4|TRBD1|15|TRBV6-5
TGTGCCAGCAGCCACGGACAGGGGGCCAAAAACATTCAGTACTTC
CASSHGQGAKNIQYF
>few|TRBJ2-7|TRBD1|15|TRBV10-2
TGCGCCAGCTCCCGTGCTCCGGGACAGATCTACGAGCAGTACTTC
CASSRAPGQIYEQYF
>.|TRBJ1-1|.|14|TRBV19
TGTGCCAGTAGTATTAGGGGGGGGAATTCTGAAGCTTTCTTT
CASSIRGGNSEAFF